This TCR beta chain was sequenced in a study of CD8 T cells in ankylosing spondylitis. Quantitative 5'-RACE with molecular barcodes generated TCR beta libraries. TCRdb recomputed calls from the 5' RACE reads with MiXCR, one row per CDR3 protein. Of 200,000 to 250,000 distinct CDR3 sequences detected, 9.5% to 12% appear once; the ten largest clones hold approximately 6.6%. This clonotype showed up many times. The sequenced sample was blood, either unsorted or a sorted T cell fraction (not recorded which). This sequence originates from a male donor with ankylosing spondylitis or in good health (not recorded which).

CDR3 nucleotides: TGTGCCAGTACTTTAGGGACAGGGGACACAGATACGCAGTATTTT. This encodes CASTLGTGDTDTQYF. The chain has TRBV12-3 or TRBV12-4 and TRBJ2-3; 10 positions agree with TRBD1. Unmatched junction bases numbered 8, after V lost 9 bases and J lost 2 bases. The CDR3 runs 15 residues.